Listed below are T cell receptor beta chains from one sample, sequenced in a study of blood T cell repertoires in COVID-19. Measured with immunoSEQ multiplex PCR; TCRdb has only the in-frame clones, and not every one. The sample records approximately 220,000 clones, approximately 80% being singletons. The sequencing sample was made of peripheral blood. These receptors came from a middle-aged man with acute or convalescent COVID-19. Both conserved end residues are part of each CDR3. The order of the fields is V gene, D gene, J gene, clone size, CDR3 protein, CDR3 DNA. The D gene is left open where the match is weak. Clone size is not always given. Where it is, it says once, few, many or a class for expanded clones.

v_call: TRBV7-2; d_call: -; j_call: TRBJ1-5; clone_size: -; cdr3_aa: CASSLGSGGDQPQHF; cdr3_nt: TGTGCCAGCAGCTTAGGTAGCGGGGGAGATCAGCCCCAGCATTTT
v_call: TRBV2; d_call: -; j_call: TRBJ2-4; clone_size: -; cdr3_aa: CASSEPSRIIAKNIQYF; cdr3_nt: TGTGCCAGCAGTGAACCCAGCAGGATTATAGCCAAAAACATTCAGTACTTC
v_call: TRBV5-4; d_call: -; j_call: TRBJ1-1; clone_size: -; cdr3_aa: CASSSQGTNTEAFF; cdr3_nt: TGTGCCAGCAGCTCCCAGGGGACGAACACTGAAGCTTTCTTT
v_call: TRBV7-2; d_call: TRBD1; j_call: TRBJ1-2; clone_size: -; cdr3_aa: CASSLKVSGQGAEGYTF; cdr3_nt: TGTGCCAGCAGCCTCAAAGTATCGGGACAGGGGGCGGAGGGCTACACCTTC
v_call: TRBV19; d_call: -; j_call: TRBJ1-6; clone_size: -; cdr3_aa: CASSIPNRRGSPLHF; cdr3_nt: TGTGCCAGTAGTATCCCGAACCGGCGGGGTTCACCCCTCCACTTT
v_call: TRBV20-1; d_call: TRBD1; j_call: TRBJ1-5; clone_size: -; cdr3_aa: CSASDTGTGNQPQHF; cdr3_nt: TGCAGTGCTAGTGACACCGGGACAGGGAATCAGCCCCAGCATTTT
v_call: TRBV5-1; d_call: TRBD1; j_call: TRBJ2-7; clone_size: -; cdr3_aa: CASSPGDRGLQAEQYF; cdr3_nt: TGCGCCAGCAGCCCGGGGGACAGGGGGCTTCAGGCCGAGCAGTACTTC
v_call: TRBV4-1; d_call: -; j_call: TRBJ1-4; clone_size: few; cdr3_aa: CASSLLPTGYTTNEKLFF; cdr3_nt: TGCGCCAGCAGCCTTTTACCCACCGGGTACACAACTAATGAAAAACTGTTTTTT
v_call: TRBV4-2; d_call: -; j_call: TRBJ2-2; clone_size: -; cdr3_aa: CASSHPGVVAGELFF; cdr3_nt: TGTGCCAGCAGCCATCCAGGGGTGGTCGCCGGGGAGCTGTTTTTT
v_call: TRBV18; d_call: -; j_call: TRBJ2-6; clone_size: -; cdr3_aa: CASSETGGAGANVLTF; cdr3_nt: TGTGCCAGCTCAGAAACAGGGGGGGCTGGGGCCAACGTCCTGACTTTC
v_call: TRBV3-1/TRBV3-2; d_call: TRBD2; j_call: TRBJ2-1; clone_size: -; cdr3_aa: CASRRTSRDEQFF; cdr3_nt: TGTGCCAGCAGGAGGACTAGCAGGGATGAGCAGTTCTTC
v_call: TRBV18; d_call: TRBD1; j_call: TRBJ1-1; clone_size: -; cdr3_aa: CASSAGTGIVTEAFF; cdr3_nt: TGTGCCAGCTCGGCCGGGACAGGGATTGTCACTGAAGCTTTCTTT
v_call: TRBV11-2; d_call: -; j_call: TRBJ2-2; clone_size: -; cdr3_aa: CASSLVGREIEDTGELFF; cdr3_nt: TGTGCCAGCAGCTTAGTCGGTAGAGAAATTGAGGACACCGGGGAGCTGTTTTTT
v_call: TRBV19; d_call: -; j_call: TRBJ2-2; clone_size: once; cdr3_aa: CATRPRVAGELFF; cdr3_nt: TGTGCCACCCGGCCCAGGGTAGCCGGGGAGCTGTTTTTT
v_call: TRBV29-1; d_call: TRBD1; j_call: TRBJ2-5; clone_size: -; cdr3_aa: CSVERGQGVLETQYF; cdr3_nt: TGCAGCGTTGAAAGGGGACAGGGTGTTTTGGAGACCCAGTACTTC
v_call: TRBV28; d_call: TRBD2; j_call: TRBJ2-1; clone_size: -; cdr3_aa: CASRPTSGNNEQFF; cdr3_nt: TGTGCCAGCAGGCCTACTAGCGGGAACAATGAGCAGTTCTTC
v_call: TRBV7-2; d_call: TRBD2; j_call: TRBJ2-5; clone_size: -; cdr3_aa: CASTRTSGRRAETQYF; cdr3_nt: TGTGCCAGCACCCGGACTAGCGGGAGAAGAGCGGAGACCCAGTACTTC
v_call: TRBV3-1/TRBV3-2; d_call: TRBD1; j_call: TRBJ1-1; clone_size: -; cdr3_aa: CASSQPGQEAFF; cdr3_nt: TGTGCCAGCAGCCAGCCGGGACAGGAAGCTTTCTTT